The sequence of this TCR beta chain was determined in a study of blood T cell repertoires in COVID-19. The CDR3 consists of 14 residues. Some clones are missing from TCRdb's copy, which holds only in-frame ones; the method was immunoSEQ multiplex PCR. Of about 100,000 clones listed, around four fifths are singletons. This receptor was obtained from a man between 60 and 75 years old with active or convalescent COVID-19. Sequences were obtained from peripheral blood. J is TRBJ1-1 and V is TRBV12-2; the D call TRBD1 from the table was never checked on the DNA. TRBV12-2 is listed as a pseudogene. The CDR3: CASRLAIMNTEAFF. Written as DNA, the CDR3 is TGTGCAAGTCGCTTAGCCATCATGAACACTGAAGCTTTCTTT.